This T cell receptor (beta chain) is drawn from a study of cytomegalovirus exposure and HLA in healthy donors. PCR used 60 Vbeta primers and 13 Jbeta primers. Generated by immunoSEQ multiplex PCR, the TCRdb table keeps only in-frame clones and is missing some. The sample carries almost 200,000 clones, roughly 83% recorded once. V was clipped by 6 bases and J by 6 bases, with 17 bases between them. This CDR3 has 15 amino acids. Germline CDR1 and CDR2: MNHEY and SVGAGI. This TCR was sampled from a male donor in good health and CMV-seropositive. The chain uses TRBV6-5 and TRBJ1-4, with D perhaps matching TRBD1 (6 bases). The material sequenced was PBMCs. In DNA, the CDR3 is TGTGCCAGCAGACGATCCGGGACACTAGATGAAAAACTGTTTTTT. As protein: CASRRSGTLDEKLFF.